Listed below are T cell receptor beta chains from one sample, sequenced in a study of T-cell memory formation after mild COVID-19. A single record per CDR3 protein comes from TCRdb applying MiXCR to the 5' RACE reads. The table records hundreds of thousands of distinct CDR3 sequences, under 30% of them present only once. Material for sequencing was PBMCs or a T cell subset sorted from them (not recorded which). The receptors here all came from an adult woman who had mild COVID-19 (a few samples of this study predate the infection). Cell type and time point are not known. The conserved cysteine and the conserved F or W are not part of the CDR3 here.

>TRBV2
ASSLPQGAQNIQY
>TRBV6-2/TRBV6-3
ASSYLDGRQY
>TRBV6-1
ASSPGQMNTEAF
>TRBV5-1
ASSPGVAGEAYNEQF
>TRBV18
ASSPLTGRDTQY
>TRBV12-3/TRBV12-4
ASETYKGGYT
>TRBV3-1
ASSQVSTGADTQY
>TRBV5-1
ASSHGQGPYEQY
>TRBV9
ASSAQYNEQF
>TRBV9
ASSVYEENYEQY
>TRBV25-1
ASRTGSHEQY
>TRBV4-3
ASSQDRAAISYNEQF
>TRBV14
ASSQEVVNTEAF
>TRBV5-5
ASSLASGGYQPQH
>TRBV11-2
ASSLDQYKSSYNSPLH
>TRBV12-3/TRBV12-4
ASRLGGAKNIQY
>TRBV3-1
ASSQDSIGGENTEAF